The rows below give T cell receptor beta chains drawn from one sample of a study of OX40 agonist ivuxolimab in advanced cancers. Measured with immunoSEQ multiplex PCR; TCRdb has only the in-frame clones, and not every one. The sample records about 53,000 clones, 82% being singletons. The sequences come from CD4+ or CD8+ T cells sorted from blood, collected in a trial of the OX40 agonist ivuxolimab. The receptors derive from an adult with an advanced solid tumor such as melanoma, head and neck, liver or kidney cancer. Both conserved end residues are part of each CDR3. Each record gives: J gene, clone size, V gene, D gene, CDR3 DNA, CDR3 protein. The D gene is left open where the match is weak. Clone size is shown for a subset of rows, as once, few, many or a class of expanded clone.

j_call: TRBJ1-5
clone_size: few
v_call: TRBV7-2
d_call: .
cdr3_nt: TGTGCCAGCAGCTTAGCCGGGCGGCCCCAGCATTTT
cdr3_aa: CASSLAGRPQHF

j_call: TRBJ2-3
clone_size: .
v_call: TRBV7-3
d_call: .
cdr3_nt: TGTGCCAGCAGCCCAACGAGTGACGGCACAGATACGCAGTATTTT
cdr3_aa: CASSPTSDGTDTQYF

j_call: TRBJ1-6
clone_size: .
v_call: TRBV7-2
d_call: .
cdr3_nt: TGTGCCAGCAGCTTAGGCCAGACTCCCCTGCACTTT
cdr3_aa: CASSLGQTPLHF

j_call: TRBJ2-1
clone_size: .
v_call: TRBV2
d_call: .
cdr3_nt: TGTGCCAGCAGGAGAGAACGTACCACCCGGGATGAGCAGTTCTTC
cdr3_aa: CASRRERTTRDEQFF

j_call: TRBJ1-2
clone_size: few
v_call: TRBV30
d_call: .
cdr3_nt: TGTGCCTGGAGAAGGCGGGGAGGGAGCTATGGCTACACCTTC
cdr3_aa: CAWRRRGGSYGYTF

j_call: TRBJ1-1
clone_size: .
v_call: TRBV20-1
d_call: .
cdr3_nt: TGCAGTGCCGAAAGGAACACTGAAGCTTTCTTT
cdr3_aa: CSAERNTEAFF

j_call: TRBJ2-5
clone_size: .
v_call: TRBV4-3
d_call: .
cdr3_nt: TGCGCCAGCAGCCAAGATCCTGATACAGGGGAGACCCAGTACTTC
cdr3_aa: CASSQDPDTGETQYF

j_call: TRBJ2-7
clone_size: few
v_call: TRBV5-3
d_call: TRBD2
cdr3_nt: TGTGCCAGAAGCAGGACCGGGACTAGTGGTTCCTACGAGCAGTACTTC
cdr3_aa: CARSRTGTSGSYEQYF

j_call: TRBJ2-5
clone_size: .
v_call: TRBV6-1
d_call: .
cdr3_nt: TGTGCCAGCACCCTGACGATTCGGGAGACCCAGTACTTC
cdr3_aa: CASTLTIRETQYF

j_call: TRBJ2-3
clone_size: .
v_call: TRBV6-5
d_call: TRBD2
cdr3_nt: TGTGCCAGCATGAGGACTAGCGGGAGCACAGATACGCAGTATTTT
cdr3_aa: CASMRTSGSTDTQYF

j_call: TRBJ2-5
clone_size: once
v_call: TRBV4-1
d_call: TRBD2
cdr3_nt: TGCGCCAGCAGCCGGGCCAAGGGGACTAGCGGAGGCCGCGACCAAGAGACCCAGTACTTC
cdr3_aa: CASSRAKGTSGGRDQETQYF

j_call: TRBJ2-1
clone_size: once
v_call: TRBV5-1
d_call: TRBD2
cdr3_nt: TGCGCCAGCAGCTCTGGGGACTACAGCTCGAATGAGCAGTTCTTC
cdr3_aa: CASSSGDYSSNEQFF

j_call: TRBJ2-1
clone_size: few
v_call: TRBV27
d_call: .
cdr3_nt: TGTGCCAGCAGTTTATCCCCACCGGGGAATGAGCAGTTCTTC
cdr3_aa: CASSLSPPGNEQFF

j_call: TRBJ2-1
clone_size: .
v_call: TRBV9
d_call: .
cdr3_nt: TGTGCCAGCAGCCTGACAGGATTCAACTACAATGAGCAGTTCTTC
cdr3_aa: CASSLTGFNYNEQFF

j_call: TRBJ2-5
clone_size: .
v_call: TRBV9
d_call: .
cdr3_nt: TGTGCCAGCAGCGTAGGACAGTCACGAGAGACCCAGTACTTC
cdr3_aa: CASSVGQSRETQYF

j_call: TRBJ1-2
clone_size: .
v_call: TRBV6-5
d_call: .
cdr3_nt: TGTGCCAGCAGTCGCGACCCGAACAGGGATCCTGGCTACACCTTC
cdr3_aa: CASSRDPNRDPGYTF

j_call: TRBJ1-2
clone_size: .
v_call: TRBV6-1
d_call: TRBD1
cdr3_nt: TGTGCCAGCCTGACAGGGAGCTATGGCTACACCTTC
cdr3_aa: CASLTGSYGYTF

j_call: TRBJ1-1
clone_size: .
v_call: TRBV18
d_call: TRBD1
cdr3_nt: TGTGCCAGCTCACCGCCTAGGGGGCGGGCGAACACTGAAGCTTTCTTT
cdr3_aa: CASSPPRGRANTEAFF

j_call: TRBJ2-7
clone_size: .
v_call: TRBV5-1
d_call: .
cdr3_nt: TGCGCCAGCAGCCCGCCGGGGGCCGGGTACGAGCAGTACTTC
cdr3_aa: CASSPPGAGYEQYF

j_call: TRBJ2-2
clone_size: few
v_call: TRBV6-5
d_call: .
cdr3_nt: TGTGCCAGCTGGGCGGGCGGCGCGAACACCGGGGAGCTGTTTTTT
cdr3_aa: CASWAGGANTGELFF

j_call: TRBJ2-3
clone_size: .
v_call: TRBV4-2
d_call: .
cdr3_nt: TGTGCCAGCAGCCAACAGATAACGGAGGCAGATACGCAGTATTTT
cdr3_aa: CASSQQITEADTQYF

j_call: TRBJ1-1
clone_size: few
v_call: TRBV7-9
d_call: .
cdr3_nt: TGTGTTATTCCGTTTGGGGCTGAAGCTTTCTTT
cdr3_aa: CVIPFGAEAFF

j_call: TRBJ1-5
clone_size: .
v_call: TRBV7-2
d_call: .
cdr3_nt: TGTGCCAGCAGCTTAGCGGCAGGGAGCGATCAGCCCCAGCATTTT
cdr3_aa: CASSLAAGSDQPQHF

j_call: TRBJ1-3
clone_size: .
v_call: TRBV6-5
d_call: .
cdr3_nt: TGTGCCAGCAGTTCCGAGGAGGGGATATATGGAAACACCATATATTTT
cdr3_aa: CASSSEEGIYGNTIYF

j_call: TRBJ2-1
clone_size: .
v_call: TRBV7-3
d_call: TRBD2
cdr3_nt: TGTGCCAGCAGCTTAATAGCGGGTGCTAATCAGAATGAGCAGTTCTTC
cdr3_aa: CASSLIAGANQNEQFF

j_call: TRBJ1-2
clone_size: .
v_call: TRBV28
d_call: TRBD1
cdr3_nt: TGTGCCAGCAGACTCGAGGGGGCGAACTATGGCTACACCTTC
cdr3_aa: CASRLEGANYGYTF

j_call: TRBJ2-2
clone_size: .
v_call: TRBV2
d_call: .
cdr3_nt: TGTGCCAGTCAGGGTCAGGCTCAAGCCGGGGAGCTGTTTTTT
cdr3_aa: CASQGQAQAGELFF

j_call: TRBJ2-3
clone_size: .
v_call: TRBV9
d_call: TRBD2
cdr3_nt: TGTGCCAGCAGCGTGACTAGCGGACTCACAGATACGCAGTATTTT
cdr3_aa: CASSVTSGLTDTQYF

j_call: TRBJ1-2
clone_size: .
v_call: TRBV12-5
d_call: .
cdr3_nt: TGTGCTAGTGGTTACCAAGAAGGAGGCTATGGCTACACCTTC
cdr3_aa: CASGYQEGGYGYTF

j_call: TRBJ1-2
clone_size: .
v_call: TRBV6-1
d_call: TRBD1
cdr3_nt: TGTGCCAGCAGTGAGCAGGGGGGAGCGGGCTACACCTTC
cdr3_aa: CASSEQGGAGYTF

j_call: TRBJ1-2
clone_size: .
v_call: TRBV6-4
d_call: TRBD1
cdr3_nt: TGTGCCAGCAGTGACGGACAGGGGGACTATGGCTACACCTTC
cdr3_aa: CASSDGQGDYGYTF

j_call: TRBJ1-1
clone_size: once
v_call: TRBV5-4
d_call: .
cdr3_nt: TGTGCCAGCACCGGGACACTTGGGAACACTGAAGCTTTCTTT
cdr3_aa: CASTGTLGNTEAFF

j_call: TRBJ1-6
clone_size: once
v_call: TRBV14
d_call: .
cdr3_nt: TGTGCCAGCAGCCAAGGCCCAGGGGTGTATAATTCACCCCTCCACTTT
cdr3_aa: CASSQGPGVYNSPLHF

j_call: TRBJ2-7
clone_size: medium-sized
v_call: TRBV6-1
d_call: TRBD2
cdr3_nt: TGTGCCAGCAGTGGGAGGACTAGCGGGAGTCCCGAGCAGTACTTC
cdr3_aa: CASSGRTSGSPEQYF